The 12 T cell receptor beta chains below were found in one sample sequenced in a study of response to subunit inactivated influenza vaccine. One entry per CDR3 protein results from TCRdb running MiXCR on the RT-PCR reads. The repertoire holds fewer than 550,000 distinct CDR3 sequences, with about 25% as singletons. The material was CD4+ T cells sorted from PBMCs, obtained less than 6 days after vaccination. The receptors shown here come from a man aged 45-65 years who received an inactivated influenza vaccine.

This clonotype appeared many times. The chain employs TRBV7-8 and TRBJ2-1, with TRBD1 matching over 11 bases. There are 16 residues in the CDR3. CDR1 is SGHVS, CDR2 FQNEAQ, per germline. V shed 3 bases, J shed 7 bases, and the junction held 8 bases outside the gene matches. The CDR3 reads CASSFSRDRGGNEQFF. CDR3 nucleotide sequence: TGTGCCAGCAGCTTCTCCCGGGACAGGGGGGGTAATGAGCAGTTCTTC.

The gene calls are TRBV11-2 and TRBJ2-7, with TRBD2 matching over 9 bases. The germline CDR1 and CDR2 sequences are SGHAT and FQNNGV. Trimming at V came to 10 bases and at J to 2 bases, leaving 12 bases not matched to a gene. The CDR3 has 15 amino acids. In nucleotides, the CDR3 is TGTGCCACAAGGGGGCTAGCGGGGAGACCCTACGAGCAGTACTTC. This encodes CATRGLAGRPYEQYF.

The chain employs TRBV5-6 and TRBJ2-1; 13 nucleotides agree with TRBD2. The CDR3 is 15 amino acids. CDR1 is SGHDT and CDR2 is YYEEEE in the germline V gene. Unmatched junction bases numbered 5, after V lost 4 bases and J lost 7 bases. Here the CDR3 DNA reads TGTGCCAGCAGCCCCGGACTAGCGGGAGTTAATGAGCAGTTCTTC. Translated, it gives CASSPGLAGVNEQFF.

The genes are TRBV9 and TRBJ2-1; 7 bases line up with TRBD2. The CDR3 loop spans 15 amino acids. The germline V gene has CDR1 SGDLS and CDR2 YYNGEE. V was clipped by 1 base and J by 4 bases; unmatched bases: 5. CDR3 protein: CASSVQASGYNEQFF. Here the CDR3 DNA reads TGTGCCAGCAGCGTACAGGCTAGCGGTTACAATGAGCAGTTCTTC.

This clonotype was seen a few times. The rearrangement joins TRBV12-3 or TRBV12-4 to TRBJ1-3; D remains unclear. Trimming removed 6 bases at V and 7 bases at J, with 7 bases between. The CDR3 is 11 amino acids. The CDR3 DNA follows: TGTGCCAGCAGGACCGTGAACACCATATATTTT. It specifies CASRTVNTIYF.

The chain combines TRBV11-2 with TRBJ2-3, with D unresolved. The V end lost 5 bases, the J end lost 1 base, and 10 bases lay between the germline ends. Looked up from germline, CDR1 is SGHAT and CDR2 is FQNNGV. There are 14 residues in the CDR3. For the CDR3, the DNA is TGTGCCAGCAGCCGGTTGGTGGGCACAGATACGCAGTATTTT. Amino acid sequence: CASSRLVGTDTQYF.

V is TRBV24-1 and J is TRBJ1-1; D unresolved. V dropped 3 bases and J dropped 1 base, with 5 bases sitting between them. CDR1 is KGHDR, CDR2 SFDVKD, per germline. The length of the CDR3 is 13 residues. The CDR3 DNA is TGTGCCACCAGTGATGGAGGGAACACTGAAGCTTTCTTT. It specifies CATSDGGNTEAFF.

This clonotype was counted between two and nine times. CDR3 sequence (DNA): TGTGCCAGCAGCTCGCAACGGGAGGGCTACAATGAGCAGTTCTTC. Amino acid sequence: CASSSQREGYNEQFF. The chain combines TRBV5-6 with TRBJ2-1, with TRBD2 identical over 8 bases. With V trimmed by 3 bases and J by 3 bases, 5 bases remained unmatched. Germline loops: CDR1 SGHDT, CDR2 YYEEEE. The CDR3 loop spans 15 amino acids.

This clonotype showed up just a few times. Written as DNA, the CDR3 is TGCAGCGGTCGGACAGGGTTGGACAATGAGCAGTTCTTC. This encodes CSGRTGLDNEQFF. The chain links TRBV29-1 to TRBJ2-1; 8 bases are shared with TRBD1. CDR1 is SQVTM and CDR2 is ANQGSEA in the germline V gene. Germline trimming cut 7 bases from V and 5 bases from J; bases unmatched to any gene: 7. This CDR3 contains 13 residues.

The sample holds a few counts of this clonotype. The V gene is TRBV20-1, the J gene TRBJ2-1; D is unresolved. The CDR3 has 14 amino acids. CDR1 and CDR2 (germline): DFQATT, SNEGSKA (reference sequence). V was trimmed by 0 bases and J by 4 bases, leaving 10 bases between them. The CDR3 nucleotides read TGCAGTGCTAGAGATGGAAGGAAATACAATGAGCAGTTCTTC. Its protein product is CSARDGRKYNEQFF.

This clonotype was seen a handful of times. The V and J genes are TRBV5-1 and TRBJ2-7; TRBD2 agrees at 9 bases. Trimming removed 1 base from V and 3 bases from J; junction bases left unmatched: 8. The V gene's germline CDR1 is SGHRS and CDR2 YFSETQ. The CDR3 sequence is 16 residues long. The CDR3 DNA sequence: TGCGCCAGCAGCTTGAGCGCTAGCGGGAATCTCTACGAGCAGTACTTC. This codes for CASSLSASGNLYEQYF.

The chain joins TRBV3-1 to TRBJ2-3, with D hard to call. This CDR3 comprises 13 residues. The ends were cut back, 2 bases at V and 3 bases at J, with 6 bases in the middle. Germline V gene sequence: CDR1 LGHDT, CDR2 YNNKEL (reference sequence). DNA of the CDR3: TGTGCCAGCAGCCAAAGGCAGACAGATACGCAGTATTTT. This sequence encodes CASSQRQTDTQYF.